Shown below are 9 T cell receptor beta chains from a single sample sequenced in a study of shared clonotypes between healthy human individuals (dated by TCRdb to 2018 to 2021). CD8 naive samples consisted of CD45RO-negative cells that were positively selected for CCR7, yielding a CD45RA+CCR7+ population without TemRA cells. Library creation used the immunoSEQ multiplex PCR assay. Imported from immuneACCESS, the table was reduced by TCRdb to in-frame sequences with V and J called. These copies leave out some clones; in studies compared against another copy, an unresolved V gene accounts for under half, and the cause of the remainder is not known. The sample table holds roughly 890,000 clones, of which approximately 92% were seen once. The ten largest account for around 24% of the sample. The material sequenced was naive CD8+ T cells sorted from blood. This specimen's cell subset or site label, interpreted: CD45RA+CCR7+. These TCRs come from a man younger than 45 in good health.

The chain joins TRBV2 to TRBJ2-3; TRBD1 matches 8 bases. J gave up 3 bases and V 7 bases, and 6 bases lay outside the gene matches. CDR1 and CDR2 (germline): SNHLY, FYNNEI. This CDR3 is built from 14 residues. In DNA form, the CDR3 reads TGTGCCAGCAACGATGACAGGGGAACAGATACGCAGTATTTT. This codes for CASNDDRGTDTQYF.

J is TRBJ1-1 and V is TRBV27; no definite D call. With 3 bases removed from V and 3 bases from J, the gap between germline ends came to 8 bases. Germline V gene sequence: CDR1 MNHEY, CDR2 SMNVEV (reference sequence). The CDR3 has 13 amino acids. The CDR3 sequence: CASSFSHYTEAFF. The CDR3 nucleotides read TGTGCCAGCAGTTTCTCCCACTACACTGAAGCTTTCTTT.

The genes are TRBV28 and TRBJ2-3, with TRBD2 matching 10 bases. Germline values: CDR1 MDHEN, CDR2 SYDVKM. The CDR3 is 15 residues long. The trim removed 6 bases at V and 4 bases at J, leaving 7 bases unmatched. CDR3 DNA sequence: TGTGCCAGCAGCGTACTAGCGGGAAAGGCAGATACGCAGTATTTT. Translating it yields CASSVLAGKADTQYF.

The CDR3 DNA reads TGTGCCAGCAGACCCTGGCAGGGACGAGTCGAGCAGTACTTC. Translated: CASRPWQGRVEQYF. The rearrangement joins TRBV6-1 to TRBJ2-7, with D possibly called TRBD1 or TRBD2 (5 bases each). The germline V and J ends were trimmed by 6 bases and 6 bases, with 18 bases remaining between them. Germline assignment: CDR1 MNHNS and CDR2 SASEGT. The CDR3 loop spans 14 amino acids.

J is TRBJ2-2 and V is TRBV15, with TRBD2 identical over 9 bases. CDR1 is LNHNV, CDR2 YYDKDF, per germline (reference sequence). This CDR3 spans 17 amino acids. Trimming at V came to 6 bases and at J to 4 bases, leaving 12 bases not matched to a gene. The CDR3 reads CATRAGGAGGPTGELFF. The CDR3 nucleotides read TGTGCCACCAGGGCGGGTGGGGCGGGAGGGCCCACCGGGGAGCTGTTTTTT. The whole variable domain, filled in from reference TRBV15 and TRBJ2-2, reads DAMVIQNPRYQVTQFGKPVTLSCSQTLNHNVMYWYQQKSSQAPKLLFHYYDKDFNNEADTPDNFQSRRPNTSFCFLDIRSPGLGDTAMYLCATRAGGAGGPTGELFFGEGSRLTVL.

The rearrangement uses TRBV5-1 and TRBJ2-1; D possibly corresponds to TRBD1 (6 bases). CDR1 is SGHRS, CDR2 YFSETQ, per germline. The CDR3 contains 15 residues. Trimming shortened V by 4 bases and J by 7 bases, and 18 bases separated the two germline ends. The CDR3, as DNA: TGCGCCAGCAGCCTGTCTTCGGGCAGGGGAAATGAGCAGTTCTTC. This sequence encodes CASSLSSGRGNEQFF.

V is TRBV9 and J is TRBJ2-1; no definite D call. Germline CDR1 and CDR2: SGDLS and YYNGEE. V was clipped by 3 bases and J by 9 bases, with 7 bases between them. The CDR3 runs 11 residues. The CDR3 is CASSGVGEQFF. For the CDR3, the DNA is TGTGCCAGCAGCGGTGTCGGTGAGCAGTTCTTC.

This chain links TRBV11-3 with TRBJ2-5, with TRBD1 matching 7 bases. The CDR3 has 13 residues. The J segment lost 12 bases and the V segment lost 4 bases, leaving 11 bases of the junction unmatched. Germline V gene data show CDR1 as SGHNT and CDR2 as YENEEA. DNA for the CDR3: TGTGCCAGCAGCTCGGGACACACCGGGACAGAGTACTTC. Amino acid sequence: CASSSGHTGTEYF. Variable domain in full (rest from reference TRBV11-3 and TRBJ2-5): EAGVVQSPRYKIIEKKQPVAFWCNPISGHNTLYWYLQNLGQGPELLIRYENEEAVDDSQLPKDRFSAERLKGVDSTLKIQPAELGDSAVYLCASSSGHTGTEYFGPGTRLLVL.

The CDR3 region has the DNA TGTGCCAGCAGCCTAATGGGGGTCGCGGAGGCAGATACGCAGTATTTT. It yields the protein CASSLMGVAEADTQYF. The gene calls are TRBV9 and TRBJ2-3; D may match TRBD1 or TRBD2 (5 bases each). Trimming shortened V by 4 bases and J by 4 bases, and 19 bases separated the two germline ends. The CDR3 is 16 amino acids. The germline CDR1 and CDR2 sequences are SGDLS and YYNGEE.